This is a list of T cell receptor beta chains from one sample in a study of blood T cell repertoires in COVID-19. Profiling relied on immunoSEQ multiplex PCR, and the TCRdb table lists in-frame clones only, not all of them. The sample records 150,000 to 200,000 clones, approximately 86% being singletons. The specimen sequenced was peripheral blood. Every receptor here comes from a man aged 55 to 69 with acute or convalescent COVID-19. Each CDR3 is given with its conserved first and last residue. A D gene is named only where the DNA matches it firmly. Size is omitted from some rows. Given values are once, few, many or a class for expanded clones.

D gene,V gene,J gene,clone size,CDR3 protein,CDR3 DNA
NA,TRBV29-1,TRBJ1-2,NA,CSVDDSDYGYTF,TGCAGCGTAGATGACAGTGACTATGGCTACACCTTC
NA,TRBV19,TRBJ1-5,NA,CASTLKAGNQPQHF,TGTGCCAGTACCCTGAAAGCCGGGAATCAGCCCCAGCATTTT
TRBD1,TRBV29-1,TRBJ2-2,NA,CSVSGTGGSYTGELFF,TGCAGCGTTTCCGGGACAGGGGGTTCTTACACCGGGGAGCTGTTTTTT
NA,TRBV28,TRBJ2-1,NA,CASSSGSYNEQFF,TGTGCCAGCAGTTCCGGGTCCTACAATGAGCAGTTCTTC
NA,TRBV19,TRBJ1-1,NA,CASSLANKLNTEAFF,TGTGCCAGTAGCCTAGCGAATAAGTTGAACACTGAAGCTTTCTTT
TRBD1,TRBV20-1,TRBJ1-1,NA,CSAQIGQEVF,TGCAGTGCCCAGATTGGACAGGAAGTTTTT
NA,TRBV19,TRBJ1-6,NA,CASTSGQGSSPLHF,TGTGCCAGTACGTCAGGGCAGGGGTCTTCACCCCTCCACTTT
TRBD2,TRBV7-2,TRBJ2-7,NA,CASSPSSGGGLYEQYF,TGTGCCAGCAGCCCGTCTAGCGGGGGGGGACTTTACGAGCAGTACTTC
NA,TRBV5-5,TRBJ1-1,few,CASSLGRGREYTEAFF,TGTGCCAGCAGCTTGGGAAGGGGCCGGGAGTACACTGAAGCTTTCTTT
NA,TRBV13,TRBJ1-1,NA,CASSTRQLTEAFF,TGTGCCAGCAGCACCCGACAGCTCACTGAAGCTTTCTTT
TRBD1,TRBV28,TRBJ1-5,NA,CASSLRQGDSNQPQHF,TGTGCCAGCAGTTTACGACAGGGAGATAGCAATCAGCCCCAGCATTTT
TRBD1,TRBV6-5,TRBJ2-7,NA,CASRKTGDVEQYF,TGTGCCAGCAGGAAGACAGGGGACGTTGAGCAGTACTTC